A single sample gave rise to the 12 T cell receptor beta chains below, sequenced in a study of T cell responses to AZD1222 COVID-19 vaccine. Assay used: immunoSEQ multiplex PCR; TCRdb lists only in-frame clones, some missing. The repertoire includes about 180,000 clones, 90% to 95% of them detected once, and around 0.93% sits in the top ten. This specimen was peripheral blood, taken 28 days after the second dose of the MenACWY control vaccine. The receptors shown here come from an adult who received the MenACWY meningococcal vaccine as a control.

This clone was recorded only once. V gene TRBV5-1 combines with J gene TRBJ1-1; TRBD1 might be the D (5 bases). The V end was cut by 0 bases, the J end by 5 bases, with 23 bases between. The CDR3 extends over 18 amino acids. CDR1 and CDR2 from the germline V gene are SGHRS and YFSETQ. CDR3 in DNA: TGCGCCAGCAGCTTGGGGGTGGGGTGGGCCGGCAGGGAAACTGAAGCTTTCTTT. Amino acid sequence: CASSLGVGWAGRETEAFF.

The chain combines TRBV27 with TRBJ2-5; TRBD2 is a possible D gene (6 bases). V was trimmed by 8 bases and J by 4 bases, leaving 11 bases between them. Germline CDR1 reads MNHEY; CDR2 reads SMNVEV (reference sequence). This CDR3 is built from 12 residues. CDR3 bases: TGTGCCAGCGGAGGGTGGAGAGAGACCCAGTACTTC. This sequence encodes CASGGWRETQYF.

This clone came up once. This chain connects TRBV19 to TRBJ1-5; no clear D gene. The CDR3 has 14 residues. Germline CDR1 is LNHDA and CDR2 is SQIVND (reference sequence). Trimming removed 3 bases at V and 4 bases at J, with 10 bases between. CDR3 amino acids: CASSMVSHNQPQHF. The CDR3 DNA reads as TGTGCCAGTAGTATGGTCAGCCATAATCAGCCCCAGCATTTT.

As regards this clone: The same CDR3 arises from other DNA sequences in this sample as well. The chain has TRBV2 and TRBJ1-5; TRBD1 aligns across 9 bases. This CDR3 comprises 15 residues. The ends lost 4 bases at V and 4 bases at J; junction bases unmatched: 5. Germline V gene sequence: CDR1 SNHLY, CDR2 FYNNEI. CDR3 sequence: CASSVQGAGNQPQHF. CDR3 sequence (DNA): TGTGCCAGCAGTGTACAGGGGGCGGGAAATCAGCCCCAGCATTTT. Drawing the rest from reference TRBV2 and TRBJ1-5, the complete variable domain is EPEVTQTPSHQVTQMGQEVILRCVPISNHLYFYWYRQILGQKVEFLVSFYNNEISEKSEIFDDQFSVERPDGSNFTLKIRSTKLEDSAMYFCASSVQGAGNQPQHFGDGTRLSIL.

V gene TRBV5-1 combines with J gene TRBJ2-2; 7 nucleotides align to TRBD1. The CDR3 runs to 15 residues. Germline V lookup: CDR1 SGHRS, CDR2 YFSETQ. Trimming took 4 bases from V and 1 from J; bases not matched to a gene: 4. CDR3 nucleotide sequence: TGCGCCAGCAGCGTGAGACAGGGGAACACCGGGGAGCTGTTTTTT. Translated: CASSVRQGNTGELFF.

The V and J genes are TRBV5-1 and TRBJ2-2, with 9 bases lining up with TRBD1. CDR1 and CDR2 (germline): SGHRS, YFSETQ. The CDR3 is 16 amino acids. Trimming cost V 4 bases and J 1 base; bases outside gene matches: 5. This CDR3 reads CASSGGTGWNTGELFF. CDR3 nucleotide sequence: TGCGCCAGCAGCGGCGGGACAGGGTGGAACACCGGGGAGCTGTTTTTT. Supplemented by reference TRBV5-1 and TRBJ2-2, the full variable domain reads KAGVTQTPRYLIKTRGQQVTLSCSPISGHRSVSWYQQTPGQGLQFLFEYFSETQRNKGNFPGRFSGRQFSNSRSEMNVSTLELGDSALYLCASSGGTGWNTGELFFGEGSRLTVL.

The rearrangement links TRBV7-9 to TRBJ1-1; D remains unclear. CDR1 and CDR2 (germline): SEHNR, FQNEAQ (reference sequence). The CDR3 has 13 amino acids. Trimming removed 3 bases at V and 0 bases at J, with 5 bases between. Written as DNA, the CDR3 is TGTGCCAGCAGCTTCGAAGTGAACACTGAAGCTTTCTTT. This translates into CASSFEVNTEAFF.

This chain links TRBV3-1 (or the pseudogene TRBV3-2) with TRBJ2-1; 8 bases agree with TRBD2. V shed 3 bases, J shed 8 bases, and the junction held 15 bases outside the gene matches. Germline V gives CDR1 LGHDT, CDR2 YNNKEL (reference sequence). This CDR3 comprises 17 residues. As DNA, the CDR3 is TGTGCCAGCAGCCAGGGCTTGATAGCGGGGCCCCGGGATGAGCAGTTCTTC. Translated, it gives CASSQGLIAGPRDEQFF.

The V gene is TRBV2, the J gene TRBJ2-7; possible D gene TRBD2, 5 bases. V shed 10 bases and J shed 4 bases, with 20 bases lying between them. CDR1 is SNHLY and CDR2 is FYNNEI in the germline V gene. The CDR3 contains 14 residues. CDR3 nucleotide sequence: TGTGCCACCCTACTGGATTCGGGGATGTACGAGCAGTACTTC. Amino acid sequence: CATLLDSGMYEQYF.

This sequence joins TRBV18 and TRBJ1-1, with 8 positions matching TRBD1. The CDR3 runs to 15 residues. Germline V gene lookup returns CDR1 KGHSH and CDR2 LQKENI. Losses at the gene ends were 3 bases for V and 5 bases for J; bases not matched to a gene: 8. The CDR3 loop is CASSPGRGQGTEAFF. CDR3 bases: TGTGCCAGCTCACCGGGCAGGGGGCAGGGGACTGAAGCTTTCTTT.

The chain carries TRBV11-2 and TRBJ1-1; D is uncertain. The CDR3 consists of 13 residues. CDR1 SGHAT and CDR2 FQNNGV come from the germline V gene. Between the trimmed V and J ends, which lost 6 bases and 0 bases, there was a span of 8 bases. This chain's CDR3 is CASSMTVNTEAFF. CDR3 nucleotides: TGTGCCAGCAGTATGACGGTGAACACTGAAGCTTTCTTT. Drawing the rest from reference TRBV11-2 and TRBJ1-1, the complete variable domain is EAGVAQSPRYKIIEKRQSVAFWCNPISGHATLYWYQQILGQGPKLLIQFQNNGVVDDSQLPKDRFSAERLKGVDSTLKIQPAKLEDSAVYLCASSMTVNTEAFFGQGTRLTVV.

This CDR3 is CSSLGGATTEAFF. DNA for the CDR3: TGCAGCTCCCTAGGGGGGGCGACCACTGAAGCTTTCTTT. V and J are TRBV29-1 and TRBJ1-1; tentatively, D is TRBD1 (6 bases). Deletions cut 8 bases from V and 4 bases from J, with 17 bases between. This CDR3 has 13 residues. Germline V gene sequence: CDR1 SQVTM, CDR2 ANQGSEA.